This T cell receptor (beta chain) was observed in a study of blood T cell repertoires in COVID-19. Study background: Researchers got acute and convalescent COVID-19 samples from the United States, Italy and Spain.

Profiling relied on immunoSEQ multiplex PCR, and the TCRdb table lists in-frame clones only, not all of them. The top ten clones hold more than 0.55% of a sample with 400,000 to 450,000 clones, about 90% of them seen once. The germline CDR1 and CDR2 sequences are SQVTM and ANQGSEA. With 1 base clipped from V and 1 base from J, the junction kept 3 bases outside the gene matches. This CDR3 is built from 15 residues. The participants were between roughly 18 and 100 years old and came from about two dozen US areas. Allocation to cohorts depended on clinical history reported by the participants. Each recovered donor of Cohort 3 presented with two negative PCRs, clearance, or symptom resolution.

The sequence came from a man between 18 and 35 years old who had recovered from COVID-19. The rearrangement links TRBV29-1 to TRBJ2-5, with 10 bases identical to TRBD1. The sample comprised PBMCs or T cells enriched from blood (not recorded which). The CDR3 sequence: CSVEVDRGSQETQYF. For the CDR3, the DNA is TGCAGCGTTGAAGTGGACAGGGGGTCCCAAGAGACCCAGTACTTC.